Listed here is a single T cell receptor beta chain. The antigen remains unidentified. The CDR3 runs 12 residues. This sample is part of a study of T cells expressing NK-cell markers. Overall study: The sequencing cohort of eight donors included seven HCMV-seropositive individuals and one seronegative individual.

Findings of the study overall: Once again these clonotypes came out on top in the CD3+CD56-NKG2C+ fraction of a few donors.

TCRdb re-called the 5' RACE reads and shows each CDR3 protein once, DNA omitted. The sample has about 540,000 distinct CDR3 sequences; the top ten hold less than 4.5%. The rearrangement uses TRBV12-3 or TRBV12-4 and TRBJ1-2. This TCR came from a man between 18 and 35 years old in good health. The specimen sequenced was blood T cells: a sorted CD56 or NKG2C T cell subset, CD4+ or CD8+ T cells, or bulk PBMC T cells (not recorded which). CDR3 residues: CASSLGGGGYTF.